Reported below is one T cell receptor (beta chain). Its antigen is still unknown. Base qualities are not at hand, and no much larger clone is one base apart. This entry comes from a study of blood T cell repertoires in COVID-19 (dated by TCRdb to 2018 to 2021). Regarding the complete study: Samples from collaborators originated in the United States, Italy and Spain and spanned both the acute and convalescent phases of COVID-19. The repertoires were made available in a free public database intended to serve as a resource for research on the immune response to SARS-CoV-2. The material from the prospective study consisted of cDNA or gDNA derived from T cells, B-cell-depleted T cells, or PBMCs. Samples came from the ongoing ImmuneRACE study (first 160 participants) plus 1,254 subjects from 6 global collaborators. Where available, HLA class I and class II types were taken from metadata supplied by the sample provider and were not determined by assay-based typing. Sample metadata almost always included a de-identified subject ID, COVID-19 status, age in years and sex. Deeply sampled blood TCRbeta repertoires from subjects exposed to, actively infected with, or recovered from COVID-19 were included in the dataset. What the study reported, not specific to this receptor: How much clinical and demographic metadata was included differed by source and by participant, and the metadata was provided uncurated.

In Seattle, one collaborating source enrolled patients while the infection was active and tracked those patients longitudinally over the course of disease. Collaborating institutions collected whole blood in K2EDTA tubes following their own protocols. For TCRbeta analysis, collaborator samples were shipped as frozen whole blood, as isolated PBMCs, or as DNA extracted from either sample type. TCRbeta CDR3 regions were amplified from genomic DNA by means of the immunoSEQ Assay, a bias-controlled multiplex PCR. The authors' analysis ran thus. The number of nucleated cells in each sample was estimated from the amplification of reference gene primers within the assay. To quantify the absolute abundance of each unique TCRbeta CDR3 rearrangement, sequence reads were collapsed and filtered. For each sample, productive Simpson clonality was calculated as the square root of Simpson's diversity index across productive rearrangements. TCRdb holds this immuneACCESS table with in-frame rearrangements only. Some clones are missing; in checked studies, unresolved V genes explain under half, and the rest has no known cause. That table furnishes V, J and clone size, whereas the DNA furnished D and trimming. The sample yields around 260,000 clones; about 91% were counted once. The top ten constitute roughly 2.7% of the sample.

Relative to germline, V is 4 bases shorter and J is 1 base shorter, with 8 bases between their ends. Including the terminal cysteine and phenylalanine, the CDR3 comprises 13 residues. The retained sequence is limited to the CDR3, 39 bases, with the frame set at the first base. CDR1 is given as SQVTM and CDR2 as ANQGSEA, both from the germline V gene. The rearrangement combines TRBV29-1 with TRBJ2-1; the D gene is not confidently resolved. The TCR was taken from a person aged 18 to 29 with COVID-19, enrolled during active disease. Material for sequencing was peripheral blood. CDR3 reads: CSVVRQSYNEQFF. The bases are TGCAGCGTTGTCCGCCAGTCCTACAATGAGCAGTTCTTC.